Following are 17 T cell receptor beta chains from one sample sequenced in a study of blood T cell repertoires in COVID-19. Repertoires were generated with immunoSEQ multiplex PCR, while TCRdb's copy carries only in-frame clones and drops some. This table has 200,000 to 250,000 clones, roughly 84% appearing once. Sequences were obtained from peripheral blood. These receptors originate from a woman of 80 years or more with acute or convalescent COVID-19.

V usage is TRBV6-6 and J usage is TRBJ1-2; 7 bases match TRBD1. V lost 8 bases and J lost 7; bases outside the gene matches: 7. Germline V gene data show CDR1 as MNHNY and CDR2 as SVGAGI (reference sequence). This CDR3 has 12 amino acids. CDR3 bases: TGTGCCAGCCGGGCCGACAGGGCTGGCTACACCTTC. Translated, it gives CASRADRAGYTF.

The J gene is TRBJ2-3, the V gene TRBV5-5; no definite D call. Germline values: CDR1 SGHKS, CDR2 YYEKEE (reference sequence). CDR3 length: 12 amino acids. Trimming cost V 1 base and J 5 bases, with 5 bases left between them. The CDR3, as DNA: TGTGCCAGCAGCTTGAACTTAGATACGCAGTATTTT. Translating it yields CASSLNLDTQYF.

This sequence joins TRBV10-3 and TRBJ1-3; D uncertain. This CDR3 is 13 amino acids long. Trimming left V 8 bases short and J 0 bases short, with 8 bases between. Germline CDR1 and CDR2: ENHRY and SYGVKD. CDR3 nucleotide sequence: TGTGCCATCGCGAGGGACTCTGGAAACACCATATATTTT. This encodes CAIARDSGNTIYF.

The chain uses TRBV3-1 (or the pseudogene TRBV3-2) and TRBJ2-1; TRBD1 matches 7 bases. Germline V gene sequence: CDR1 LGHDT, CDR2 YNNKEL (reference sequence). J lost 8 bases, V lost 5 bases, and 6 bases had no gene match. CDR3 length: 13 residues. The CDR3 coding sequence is TGTGCCAGCAGCTACTGGACAGGAGATGAGCAGTTCTTC. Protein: CASSYWTGDEQFF.

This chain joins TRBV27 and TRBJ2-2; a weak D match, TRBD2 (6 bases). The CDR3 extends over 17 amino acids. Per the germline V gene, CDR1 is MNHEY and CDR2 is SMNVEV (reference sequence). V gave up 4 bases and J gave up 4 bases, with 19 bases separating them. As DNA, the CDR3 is TGTGCCAGCAGTTCCGCGGTCACTAGCAAGGGCACCGGGGAGCTGTTTTTT. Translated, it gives CASSSAVTSKGTGELFF.

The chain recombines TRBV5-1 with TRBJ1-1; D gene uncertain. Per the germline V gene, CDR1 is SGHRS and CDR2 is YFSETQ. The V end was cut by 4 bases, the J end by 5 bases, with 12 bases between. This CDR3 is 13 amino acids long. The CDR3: CASSLQRQTEAFF. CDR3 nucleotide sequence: TGCGCCAGCAGCCTCCAAAGACAAACTGAAGCTTTCTTT.

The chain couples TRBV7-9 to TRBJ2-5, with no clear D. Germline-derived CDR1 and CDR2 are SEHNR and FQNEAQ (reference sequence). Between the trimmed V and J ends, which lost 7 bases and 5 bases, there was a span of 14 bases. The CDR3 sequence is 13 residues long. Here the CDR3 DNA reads TGTGCCAGCACCCACCTGCTAGGTGAGACCCAGTACTTC. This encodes CASTHLLGETQYF.

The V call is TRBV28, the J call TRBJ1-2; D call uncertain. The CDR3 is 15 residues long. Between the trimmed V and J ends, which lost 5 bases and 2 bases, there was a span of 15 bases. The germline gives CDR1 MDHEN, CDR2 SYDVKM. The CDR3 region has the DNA TGTGCCAGCAGTAATCCGCAGGTTTCAAACTATGGCTACACCTTC. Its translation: CASSNPQVSNYGYTF.

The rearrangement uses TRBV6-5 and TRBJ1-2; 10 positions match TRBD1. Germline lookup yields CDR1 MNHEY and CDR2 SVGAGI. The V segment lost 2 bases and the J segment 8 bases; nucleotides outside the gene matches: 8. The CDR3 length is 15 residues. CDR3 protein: CASSYGDRGFGGYTF. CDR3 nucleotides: TGTGCCAGCAGTTACGGGGACAGGGGCTTTGGCGGCTACACCTTC.

This CDR3 reads CASSENSGGATKNIQYF. The DNA for the CDR3 is TGTGCCAGCAGCGAGAACAGCGGGGGGGCGACCAAAAACATTCAGTACTTC. This chain connects TRBV9 to TRBJ2-4, with 10 bases lining up with TRBD2. This CDR3 spans 17 amino acids. CDR1 is SGDLS, CDR2 YYNGEE, per germline. The V segment lost 3 bases and the J segment 2 bases; nucleotides outside the gene matches: 8.

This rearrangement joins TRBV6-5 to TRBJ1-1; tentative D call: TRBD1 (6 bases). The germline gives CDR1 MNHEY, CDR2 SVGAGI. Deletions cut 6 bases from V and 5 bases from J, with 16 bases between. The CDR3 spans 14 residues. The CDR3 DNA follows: TGTGCCAGCAGATCGGTCCCTGACAGGACTGAAGCTTTCTTT. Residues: CASRSVPDRTEAFF.

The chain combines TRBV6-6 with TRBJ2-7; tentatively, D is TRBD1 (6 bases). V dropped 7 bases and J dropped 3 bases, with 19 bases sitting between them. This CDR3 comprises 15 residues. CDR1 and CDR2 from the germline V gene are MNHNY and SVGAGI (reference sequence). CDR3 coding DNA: TGTGCCAGCACCTCGACGGGACACAACTTCTACGAGCAGTACTTC. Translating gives CASTSTGHNFYEQYF.

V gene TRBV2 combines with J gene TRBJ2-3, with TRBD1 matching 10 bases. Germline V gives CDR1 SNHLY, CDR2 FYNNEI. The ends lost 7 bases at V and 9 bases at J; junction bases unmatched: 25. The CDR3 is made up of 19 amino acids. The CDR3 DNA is TGTGCCAGCAACAGAAGGGGACAGGGGAGAGCGGGCCCTAGATGGACGCAGTATTTT. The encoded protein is CASNRRGQGRAGPRWTQYF.

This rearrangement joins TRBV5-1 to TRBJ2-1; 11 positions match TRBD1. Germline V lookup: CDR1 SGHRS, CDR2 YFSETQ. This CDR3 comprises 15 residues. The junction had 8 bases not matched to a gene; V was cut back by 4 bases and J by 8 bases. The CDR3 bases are TGCGCCAGCAGCCCGGGACAGGGGGTCCGACATGAGCAGTTCTTC. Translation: CASSPGQGVRHEQFF.

CDR3: CATLPIGEGYTF. CDR3 bases: TGTGCCACCCTCCCCATCGGGGAAGGCTACACCTTC. The gene calls are TRBV19 and TRBJ1-2; D ambiguous. Germline CDR1 reads LNHDA; CDR2 reads SQIVND (reference sequence). CDR3 size: 12 residues. The V end was cut by 10 bases, the J end by 8 bases, with 17 bases between.

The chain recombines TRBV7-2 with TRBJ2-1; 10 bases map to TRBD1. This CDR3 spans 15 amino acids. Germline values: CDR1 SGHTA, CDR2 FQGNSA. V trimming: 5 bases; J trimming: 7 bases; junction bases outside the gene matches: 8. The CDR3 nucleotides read TGTGCCAGCAGCCGTCGACAGGGGGCCTGGAATGAGCAGTTCTTC. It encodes CASSRRQGAWNEQFF. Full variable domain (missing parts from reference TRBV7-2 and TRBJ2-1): GAGVSQSPSNKVTEKGKDVELRCDPISGHTALYWYRQSLGQGLEFLIYFQGNSAPDKSGLPSDRFSAERTGGSVSTLTIQRTQQEDSAVYLCASSRRQGAWNEQFFGPGTRLTVL.

As DNA, the CDR3 is TGTGCTAGTGGTTTTATGGGGGGGACAGGGAATTCACCCCTCCACTTT. Translating gives CASGFMGGTGNSPLHF. The chain has TRBV12-5 and TRBJ1-6; 9 bases fit TRBD1. The germline gives CDR1 LGHNT, CDR2 FRNRAP. CDR3 length: 16 amino acids. Losses at the gene ends were 3 bases for V and 7 bases for J; bases not matched to a gene: 7.